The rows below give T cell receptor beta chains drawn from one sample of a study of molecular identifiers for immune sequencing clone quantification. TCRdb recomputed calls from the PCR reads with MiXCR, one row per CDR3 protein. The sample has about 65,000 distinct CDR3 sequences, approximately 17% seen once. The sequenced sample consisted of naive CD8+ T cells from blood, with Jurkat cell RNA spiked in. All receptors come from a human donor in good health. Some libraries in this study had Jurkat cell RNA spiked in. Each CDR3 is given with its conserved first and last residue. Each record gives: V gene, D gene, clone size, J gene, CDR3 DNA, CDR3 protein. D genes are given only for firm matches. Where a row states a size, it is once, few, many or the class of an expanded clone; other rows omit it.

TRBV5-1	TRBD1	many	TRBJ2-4	TGCGCCAGCAGCCCCTGGACAGGAGCCAAAAACATTCAGTACTTC	CASSPWTGAKNIQYF
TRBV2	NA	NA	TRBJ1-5	TGTGCCAGCAGTGAAGGGGTAAACTATAGCAATCAGCCCCAGCATTTT	CASSEGVNYSNQPQHF
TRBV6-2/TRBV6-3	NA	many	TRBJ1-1	TGTGCCAGCAGGGGAACAGGTATTGGGGCATTTGACACTGAAGCTTTCTTT	CASRGTGIGAFDTEAFF
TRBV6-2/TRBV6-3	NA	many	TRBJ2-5	TGTGCCAGCAGTTTACTTGGCGGGAACCAAGAGACCCAGTACTTC	CASSLLGGNQETQYF
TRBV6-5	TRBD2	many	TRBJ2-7	TGTGCCAGCAGTTTGGTAGCGGGAATGTACGAGCAGTACTTC	CASSLVAGMYEQYF
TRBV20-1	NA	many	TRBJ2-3	TGCAGTGCTAGCGGATTAACCGAAGATACGCAGTATTTT	CSASGLTEDTQYF
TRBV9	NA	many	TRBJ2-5	TGTGCCAGCAGCGCCCACAACCAAGAGACCCAGTACTTC	CASSAHNQETQYF
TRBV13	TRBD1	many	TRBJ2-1	TGTGCCAGCAGCTTGAGGACAGGGAGAAATGAGCAGTTCTTC	CASSLRTGRNEQFF
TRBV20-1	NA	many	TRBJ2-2	TGCAGTGCTAGAGATCACGGGAGTGCAGGCGGGGAGCTGTTTTTT	CSARDHGSAGGELFF
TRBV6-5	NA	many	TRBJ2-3	TGTGCCAGCAGTTACTCAAACATAAAGGCGGCCCCAGATACGCAGTATTTT	CASSYSNIKAAPDTQYF
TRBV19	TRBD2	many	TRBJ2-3	TGTGCCAGTAGTGCCAGACTAGCGGGGGACACAGATACGCAGTATTTT	CASSARLAGDTDTQYF
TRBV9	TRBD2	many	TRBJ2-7	TGTGCCAGCAGCGTAGGGACTAGTTTCTACGAGCAGTACTTC	CASSVGTSFYEQYF
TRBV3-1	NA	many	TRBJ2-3	TGTGCCAGCAGCCAAGAAAGGATCGATACGCAGTATTTT	CASSQERIDTQYF
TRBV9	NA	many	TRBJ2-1	TGTGCCAGCAGCGTAGCCGTGGATCCTGAGCAGTTCTTC	CASSVAVDPEQFF
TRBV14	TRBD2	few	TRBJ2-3	TGTGCCAGCAGCCCCCCCGGGACTACCCTGCTGGGTACGCAGTATTTT	CASSPPGTTLLGTQYF
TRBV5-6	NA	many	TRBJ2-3	TGTGCCAGCAGCTTGGATCCGGGGATCACAGATACGCAGTATTTT	CASSLDPGITDTQYF
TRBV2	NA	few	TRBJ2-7	TGTGCCAGCAGTGAAGAGGCAGCCTCCTACGAGCAGTACTTC	CASSEEAASYEQYF
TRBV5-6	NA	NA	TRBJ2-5	TGTGTCAGCAGCGGGTCTGGGGTTACGCAGACCCAGTACTTC	CVSSGSGVTQTQYF
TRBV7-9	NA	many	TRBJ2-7	TGTGCCAGCGTGGTGGGTTACGAGCAGTACTTC	CASVVGYEQYF
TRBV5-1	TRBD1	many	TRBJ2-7	TGCGCCAGCAGCCCCGCGGACAGGGGGGCTTCCGAGCAGTACTTC	CASSPADRGASEQYF
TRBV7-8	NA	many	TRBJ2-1	TGTGCCAGCAGCCACCTGTTTAAGGGGCGTGAGCAGTTCTTC	CASSHLFKGREQFF
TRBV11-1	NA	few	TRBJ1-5	TGTGCCAGCAGATCTAAAGTCTCCCGACAGATCAGCAATCAGCCCCAGCATTTT	CASRSKVSRQISNQPQHF
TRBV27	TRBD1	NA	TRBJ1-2	TGCGCCAGCAGTCCGAACTCGGGACAGGGTGGCTACACCTTC	CASSPNSGQGGYTF
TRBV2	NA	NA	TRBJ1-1	TGTGCCAGCAGTGAGGGACACCTGAACACTGAAGCTTTCTTT	CASSEGHLNTEAFF
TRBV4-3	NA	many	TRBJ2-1	TGCGCCAGCAGCCACTCGGAGTGGGGTGAGCAGTTCTTC	CASSHSEWGEQFF
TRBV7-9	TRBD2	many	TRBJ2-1	TGTGCCAGCAGCTCACAGACTAGCGGAGACAGGAATGAGCAGTTCTTC	CASSSQTSGDRNEQFF
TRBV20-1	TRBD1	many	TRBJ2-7	TGCAGTGCTAGAGATTCCCGGGACAGCTCCTACGAGCAGTACTTC	CSARDSRDSSYEQYF
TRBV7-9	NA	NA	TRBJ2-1	TGTGCCAGCATCCTTCACGGGGCCCCCTCCTTCAATGAGCAGTTCTTC	CASILHGAPSFNEQFF
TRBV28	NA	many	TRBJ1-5	TGTGCCAGCAGTACCAATCAGCCCCAGCATTTT	CASSTNQPQHF
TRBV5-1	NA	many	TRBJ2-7	TGCGCCAGCAGCTTGGGTCACAGAGTTAGCTCCTACGAGCAGTACTTC	CASSLGHRVSSYEQYF
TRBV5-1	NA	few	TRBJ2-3	TGCGCCAGCAGCTACCAGGGTCGGACAGATACGCAGTATTTT	CASSYQGRTDTQYF
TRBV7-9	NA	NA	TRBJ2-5	TGTGCCAGCAGCTTGGGCCAGACGGTGGAGACCCAGTACTTC	CASSLGQTVETQYF
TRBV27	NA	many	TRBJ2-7	TGTGCCAGCAGTCAACAGGCGGGTAGCGGATCCTACGAGCAGTACTTC	CASSQQAGSGSYEQYF
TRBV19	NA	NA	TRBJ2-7	TGTGCCAGTAGTATAGATACAGTACGGGTCCACGGGCAGTACTTC	CASSIDTVRVHGQYF
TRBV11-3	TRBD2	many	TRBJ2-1	TGTGCCAGCAGCTCACACCCACTAGCGGGGCTCTACAATGAGCAGTTCTTC	CASSSHPLAGLYNEQFF
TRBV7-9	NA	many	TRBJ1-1	TGTGCCAGTGGACGGACTATGAACACTGAAGCTTTCTTT	CASGRTMNTEAFF
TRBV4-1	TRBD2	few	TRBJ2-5	TGCGCCAGCAGCCAAGACGGGTTTGCGGGAGGTCAAGAGACCCAGTACTTC	CASSQDGFAGGQETQYF